The entry below describes one T cell receptor (beta chain). This clone has a single count. Its specific antigen is unknown. Per-base qualities were not stored, and no clone one base away is much larger. The entry originates in a study of cytomegalovirus exposure and HLA in healthy donors (TCRdb year 2017). In the study overall: The 500 to 700 repertoires of the first cohort and the 110 or so validation repertoires were produced on the same platform, according to a later analysis. The study was designed to test whether signatures of past pathogen exposure could be identified by cataloging public T cell receptors. A separate validation cohort of 100 to 150 different subjects was used in addition to the roughly 620-subject first cohort. The study combined high-throughput TCR immunosequencing, statistical association of individual TCRs with disease status, and machine learning to predict cytomegalovirus infection status.

The donors were included in the validation cohort of approximately 130 subjects, a group kept apart from the roughly 680-subject first cohort. The library was obtained by the immunoSEQ multiplex PCR assay. The source study handled its data this way. To diagnose cytomegalovirus status from the catalog of TCR beta chain sequences, a statistical classification framework was built. This immuneACCESS table, as held by TCRdb, lists in-frame sequences with V and J called but not all clones. Of the missing ones, under half trace to an unresolved V gene in checked studies; the others have no known cause. V and J calls and clone size come straight from that table; D and trimming were deduced from the DNA. In this sample the table shows roughly 120,000 clones, around nine tenths of which occur a single time. Just under 6.5% of the sample rests with the top ten. Broader findings and caveats from the paper: In the study, approximately 160 TCR beta chains were listed as associated with cytomegalovirus. Subsequent analysis determined that TCRs grouped into clusters in the first cohort also showed a tendency toward co-occurrence across the roughly 120 validation repertoires, and 94% of cluster scores exceeded 0. The validation cohort had no HLA typing available for a later analysis, so co-occurrence within that cohort was assessed over all 120 or so repertoires. In vitro tests confirmed that a few of the cytomegalovirus-associated TCR beta chains recognize cytomegalovirus antigens. The classifier was reported to diagnose cytomegalovirus status with high specificity and sensitivity in both the original cohort and the validation cohort. The authors suggested that the approach could potentially be generalized to other disease states and immunological phenotypes. Most TCR sequences were seen in very few donors, while some public TCRs were found in many individuals.

Sequenced input: PBMCs. The clonotype was recovered from a woman between 18 and 29 years old in good health and CMV-seropositive.

DNA sequence: TGCGCCAGCAGCTTGGGAAATTCCCGGGTTGCTTTTAACAATGAGCAGTTCTTC. Its amino acids are CASSLGNSRVAFNNEQFF. The chain is made from TRBV5-1 and TRBJ2-1; the D gene assignment is ambiguous. CDR1 and CDR2, per the germline V gene, are SGHRS and YFSETQ. The CDR3 goes from the cysteine to the phenylalanine over 18 residues. Just CDR3 DNA is preserved here, 54 bases in frame from base 1. The junction carries 21 bases between V and J, which are trimmed by 0 bases and 5 bases respectively.